A single sample is the source of the 10 T cell receptor beta chains below, sequenced in a study of cytomegalovirus exposure and HLA in healthy donors. Researchers ran the PCR with 60 Vbeta and 13 Jbeta primers. Assay: immunoSEQ multiplex PCR; the TCRdb copy retains only in-frame clones and omits some. The sample shows over 200,000 clones, roughly 79% of them seen only once. The sequenced sample consisted of PBMCs. Receptors were obtained from a woman aged 40 to 50 in good health and CMV-seronegative.

The V and J genes are TRBV10-3 and TRBJ2-3; TRBD2 agrees at 7 bases. Germline CDR1 ENHRY, CDR2 SYGVKD. J was trimmed by 4 bases and V by 11 bases; bases with no gene match: 6. The CDR3 runs 12 residues. The CDR3 spells CASGEGPDTQYF. The CDR3 DNA is TGTGCCTCTGGGGAGGGCCCAGATACGCAGTATTTT.

The chain employs TRBV7-2 and TRBJ2-5, with a possible D match to TRBD1 (7 bases). The length of the CDR3 is 15 residues. Germline V lookup: CDR1 SGHTA, CDR2 FQGNSA. V gave up 5 bases and J gave up 4 bases, with 17 bases separating them. CDR3 DNA sequence: TGTGCCAGCAGCGGCGGGGAAGGGGGCGGAGAGACCCAGTACTTC. It translates to CASSGGEGGGETQYF.

This clone is a singleton in its sample. This sequence joins TRBV5-4 and TRBJ1-2; 9 positions agree with TRBD1. Trimming removed 5 bases from V and 6 bases from J; junction bases left unmatched: 14. Germline CDR1 and CDR2: SGHNT and YYREEE (reference sequence). The CDR3 length is 16 residues. In nucleotides, the CDR3 is TGTGCCAGCAGAATGACTTACGGACAGGGGTACGATGGCTACACCTTC. Amino acid sequence: CASRMTYGQGYDGYTF.

The chain links TRBV6-5 to TRBJ2-7, with 10 bases aligning to TRBD2. Trimming took 5 bases from V and 0 from J; bases not matched to a gene: 1. The CDR3 contains 14 residues. Germline V gene data show CDR1 as MNHEY and CDR2 as SVGAGI. The CDR3 sequence is CASSPSGGSYEQYF. The CDR3 DNA sequence: TGTGCCAGCAGTCCTAGCGGGGGCTCCTACGAGCAGTACTTC.

For the CDR3, the DNA is TGTGCCAGTACGAGGCGCAGCACGAACACTGAAGCTTTCTTT. Protein sequence: CASTRRSTNTEAFF. V is TRBV19 and J is TRBJ1-1; D call uncertain. There are 14 residues in the CDR3. CDR1 and CDR2 (germline): LNHDA, SQIVND (reference sequence). The ends were cut back, 7 bases at V and 1 base at J, with 13 bases in the middle.

The V call is TRBV9, the J call TRBJ2-5; D remains ambiguous. This CDR3 is 14 amino acids long. V was pared by 3 bases and J by 0 bases, with 9 bases between. Germline V gives CDR1 SGDLS, CDR2 YYNGEE. CDR3 coding DNA: TGTGCCAGCAGCGCTTCGACATACCAAGAGACCCAGTACTTC. Translated: CASSASTYQETQYF.

This rearrangement joins TRBV6-6 to TRBJ1-1, with D tentatively TRBD1 (5 bases). This CDR3 has 16 residues. Germline CDR1 MNHNY, CDR2 SVGAGI (reference sequence). Trimming pared 0 bases from V and 4 bases from J, leaving 15 bases between. The chain's CDR3 is CASSYSIGARGTEAFF. The CDR3 nucleotides read TGTGCCAGCAGTTACTCGATAGGGGCAAGAGGCACTGAAGCTTTCTTT.

The chain employs TRBV5-8 and TRBJ1-6; 9 bases are a match to TRBD1. Germline CDR1 reads SGHTS; CDR2 reads YDEGEE. The V segment lost 0 bases and the J segment 7 bases; nucleotides outside the gene matches: 2. The CDR3 spans 15 residues. The CDR3, as DNA: TGTGCCAGCAGCTTGGGACAGGGGGAAAATTCACCCCTCCACTTT. This translates into CASSLGQGENSPLHF. The variable domain in full, with the rest retrieved from reference TRBV5-8 and TRBJ1-6, is EAGVTQSPTHLIKTRGQQATLRCSPISGHTSVYWYQQALGLGLQFLLWYDEGEERNRGNFPPRFSGRQFPNYSSELNVNALELEDSALYLCASSLGQGENSPLHFGNGTRLTVT.

The gene calls are TRBV11-3 and TRBJ2-5, with 11 bases aligning to TRBD2. The CDR3 has 15 amino acids. V trimming: 5 bases; J trimming: 5 bases; junction bases outside the gene matches: 7. CDR1 and CDR2 from the germline V gene are SGHNT and YENEEA. In DNA, the CDR3 is TGTGCCAGCAGCGTAGCGGGGGGGCCAAGTGAGACCCAGTACTTC. Translating it yields CASSVAGGPSETQYF.

The chain couples TRBV18 to TRBJ2-5; D not certain. With 1 base removed from V and 4 bases from J, the gap between germline ends came to 13 bases. The CDR3 length is 15 residues. Germline assignment: CDR1 KGHSH and CDR2 LQKENI. In nucleotides, the CDR3 is TGTGCCAGCTCACCACAAATCCAAGGCGGAGAGACCCAGTACTTC. Protein: CASSPQIQGGETQYF.